This T cell receptor beta chain was retrieved from a study of cytomegalovirus exposure and HLA in healthy donors. Study as a whole: The approximately 130 validation repertoires matched the approximately 670 first-cohort repertoires in platform, a later analysis reported.

Points from the study as a whole: The study labeled fewer than 200 TCR beta chains cytomegalovirus-associated.

About this clone itself: Its antigen is unidentified.

TCRdb's table, derived via immunoSEQ multiplex PCR, lists solely in-frame clones and lacks some. Of 100,000 to 150,000 clones in the sample, around 95% were seen once. V shed 3 bases, J shed 6 bases, and the junction held 14 bases outside the gene matches. The CDR3 consists of 18 residues. CDR1 SGHNT and CDR2 YYREEE come from the germline V gene (reference sequence). This rearrangement joins TRBV5-4 to TRBJ2-1, with 11 bases that match TRBD2. The sample taken for sequencing was PBMCs. This TCR came from a man younger than 35 in good health and CMV-seronegative. The CDR3 nucleotides are TGTGCCAGCAGCTGGGTGGGACTAGCGGCATCAGGGGGCAATGAGCAGTTCTTC. Protein: CASSWVGLAASGGNEQFF.